Described below is a single T cell receptor beta chain sequence and its context. What it binds is not known. PBMCs numbering at least 7 million were isolated per sample. This specimen comes from a study of blood T cells in healthy people across ages. Trimming cost V 6 bases and J 9 bases; bases outside gene matches: 10. Germline V lookup: CDR1 ENHRY, CDR2 SYGVKD. This CDR3 spans 14 amino acids. Using a J-beta primer mix together with a sample-barcoded 5' primer, a second PCR was run for about 6 to 11 cycles. Each cDNA molecule was tagged by a template-switch adaptor that had 12 random nucleotides. A minimum of 3 million CDR3-containing paired-end reads was obtained for each sample. TCRdb reprocessed the 5' RACE reads via MiXCR and lists one record per CDR3 protein. Of 850,000 to 1,300,000 distinct CDR3 sequences detected, 40% to 55% appear once; the ten largest clones hold approximately 17%. Study-level findings and limits: A greater number of naive CD4+ cells and higher diversity distinguished long-lived donors from aged donors.

J is TRBJ1-2 and V is TRBV10-3, with 10 bases fitting TRBD1. The sequencing sample was made of blood. This receptor was identified in a woman in her sixties in good health. The CDR3 is CAISPGGTGVRYTF. The CDR3 nucleotides read TGTGCCATCAGCCCCGGTGGGACAGGGGTTCGCTACACCTTC.